These T cell receptor beta chains were read from a single sample in a study of memory CD4+ T cells and cytomegalovirus serostatus. Some clones are missing from TCRdb's copy, which holds only in-frame ones; the method was immunoSEQ multiplex PCR. Seen here are about 59,000 clones, 80% to 90% observed once, and the top ten hold 0.85% to 1.2%. Sequencing input: memory CD4+ T cells from blood. The receptors derive from an adult in good health and CMV-seronegative. The CDR3 runs from the conserved cysteine through the conserved F or W. The D gene is left open where the match is weak. Expanded clones get a size class; other rows say once, few or many, or leave the size out.

>TRBV9|TRBJ2-5|NA|NA
TGTGCCAGCAGCCCCTTGGGGTACACCTCCGAGACCCAGTACTTC
CASSPLGYTSETQYF
>TRBV12-5|TRBJ1-1|TRBD1|NA
TGTGCTAGTGGTTTGGTACCAGGGAGGGGGCTCGGGACTGAAGCTTTCTTT
CASGLVPGRGLGTEAFF
>TRBV7-2|TRBJ1-4|NA|NA
TGTGCCAGCAGCAGTATCCGGACAGCAACTAATGAAAAACTGTTTTTT
CASSSIRTATNEKLFF
>TRBV6-1|TRBJ1-2|NA|NA
TGTGCCAGCAGTGACTCAAGACTCCTGAACTATGGCTACACCTTC
CASSDSRLLNYGYTF
>TRBV9|TRBJ2-1|TRBD2|NA
TGTGCCAGCAGTCTAGCGGGAGTATACAATGAGCAGTTCTTC
CASSLAGVYNEQFF
>TRBV7-6|TRBJ2-2|NA|NA
TGTGCCAGCAGCTTAGAGGGGAACACCGGGGAGCTGTTTTTT
CASSLEGNTGELFF
>TRBV19|TRBJ2-6|NA|NA
TGTGCCAGTAGTCCCACGGGCTCTGGGGCCAACGTCCTGACTTTC
CASSPTGSGANVLTF
>TRBV2|TRBJ1-5|NA|NA
TGTGCCAGCAGAGGACAACCGGGCAATCAGCCCCAGCATTTT
CASRGQPGNQPQHF
>TRBV19|TRBJ1-4|TRBD1|NA
TGTGCCAGTACCTTGGACAGGCGGGAAAAACTGTTTTTT
CASTLDRREKLFF
>TRBV30|TRBJ2-5|NA|NA
TGTGCCTGGAGTGTACGCGAGGGGGAGACCCAGTACTTC
CAWSVREGETQYF
>TRBV30|TRBJ2-1|NA|NA
TGTGCCTGGAGTGTAAACGCCGGCGACCAGCAGTTCTTC
CAWSVNAGDQQFF
>TRBV9|TRBJ2-6|NA|once
TGTGCCAGCAGCGCTTCCAGCGGTTACTCCTCTGGGGCCAACGTCCTGACTTTC
CASSASSGYSSGANVLTF
>TRBV7-3|TRBJ2-1|NA|NA
TGTGCCAGCAGCCAGGGACCCCGCCGGTCGTCCTACAATGAGCAGTTCTTC
CASSQGPRRSSYNEQFF
>TRBV9|TRBJ1-4|NA|few
TGTGCCAGCAGCGTAATGGGTACAACTAATGAAAAACTGTTTTTT
CASSVMGTTNEKLFF
>TRBV6-5|TRBJ1-2|NA|NA
TGTGCCAGCAGAGACCCCGGGACATTCTATGGCTACACCTTC
CASRDPGTFYGYTF
>TRBV2|TRBJ2-7|NA|NA
TGTGCCAGCAGACCGGACAGCTGGGAGCAGTACTTC
CASRPDSWEQYF
>TRBV20-1|TRBJ2-1|NA|NA
TGCAGTGTTGGTTTCTACAATGAGCAGTTCTTC
CSVGFYNEQFF
>TRBV11-3|TRBJ2-2|TRBD1|NA
TGTGCCAGCAGCCTAGGACAGGGGACGAACACCGGGGAGCTGTTTTTT
CASSLGQGTNTGELFF
>TRBV29-1|TRBJ2-3|NA|NA
TGCAGCGTTGAGGGGTCTGGATACACGCAGTATTTT
CSVEGSGYTQYF
>TRBV18|TRBJ2-1|NA|NA
TGTGCCAGCTCCCCAGGTATAGGTCACAATGAGCAGTTCTTC
CASSPGIGHNEQFF
>TRBV11-2|TRBJ1-5|TRBD1|NA
TGTGCCAGCAGTCAAACAGGGGTCGATCAGCCCCAGCATTTT
CASSQTGVDQPQHF
>TRBV19|TRBJ1-2|TRBD1|NA
TGTGCCAGTAGGCTAGCTCAGGGGGCTGACTATGGCTACACCTTC
CASRLAQGADYGYTF
>TRBV7-3|TRBJ2-2|NA|NA
TGTGCCAGCAGCCTTCAGTCCCAGGGCACCGGGGAGCTGTTTTTT
CASSLQSQGTGELFF
>TRBV11-1|TRBJ2-1|TRBD2|NA
TGTGCCAGCAGCTCGCGAAAGGGTACTAGCGGGTACAATGAGCAGTTCTTC
CASSSRKGTSGYNEQFF
>TRBV7-2|TRBJ1-4|TRBD1|NA
TGTGCCAGCAGCCGGACAGGGGGCAGTCCTAATGAAAAACTGTTTTTT
CASSRTGGSPNEKLFF
>TRBV6-5|TRBJ1-2|NA|NA
TGTGCCAGCAGTCGAAACTTAGGGGTCTCCTATGGCTACACCTTC
CASSRNLGVSYGYTF
>TRBV9|TRBJ1-3|NA|once
TGTGCCAGCAGCGCAGATCAGTTTCCTGGAAACACCATATATTTT
CASSADQFPGNTIYF
>TRBV6-5|TRBJ1-5|TRBD1|NA
TGTGCCAGCAGTTCCCTTCGACAGGGTGGCAATCAGCCCCAGCATTTT
CASSSLRQGGNQPQHF
>TRBV10-1|TRBJ2-5|TRBD2|few
TGCGCCAGCAGTGAGTCTAGCGGGGGGCGCCAAGAGACCCAGTACTTC
CASSESSGGRQETQYF
>TRBV11-3|TRBJ2-7|NA|NA
TGTGCCAGCAGCTCTGGACCGGGCCGGGAGCAGTACTTC
CASSSGPGREQYF
>TRBV2|TRBJ2-7|TRBD1|once
TGTGCCAGTCGCAGGACAGGGGACGGCGAGCAGTACTTC
CASRRTGDGEQYF
>TRBV6-1|TRBJ1-2|NA|NA
TGTGCCAGCAGTGATTCTTCCTTTACCACCCTTCGAGGTGGCTACACCTTC
CASSDSSFTTLRGGYTF
>TRBV6-1|TRBJ1-4|TRBD1|few
TGTGCCAGCAGTGAAGAGGGGACAGGGTTGCGGAAACTGTTTTTT
CASSEEGTGLRKLFF
>TRBV4-1|TRBJ2-6|NA|NA
TGCGCCAGCAGCCAAGATGTATCGGCTGGGGCCAACGTCCTGACTTTC
CASSQDVSAGANVLTF
>TRBV10-2|TRBJ2-3|TRBD2|NA
TGCGCCAGCAGTGAGTCCCAGACTAGCGGGAGTACCGATACGCAGTATTTT
CASSESQTSGSTDTQYF
>TRBV19|TRBJ1-1|TRBD1|NA
TGTGCCAGTATCCTGACAGGGAGGTCCACTGAAGCTTTCTTT
CASILTGRSTEAFF
>TRBV18|TRBJ2-2|NA|NA
TGTGCCAGCTCACCCCGGTTCTTCAGCGAAAACGGGGAGCTGTTTTTT
CASSPRFFSENGELFF
>TRBV28|TRBJ2-2|TRBD2|NA
TGTGCCAGCAGTATCGGGACTAGCGGGACCGGGGAGCTGTTTTTT
CASSIGTSGTGELFF
>TRBV14|TRBJ1-1|NA|NA
TGTGCCAGCAGCCAAGATGCTGAAGCTTTCTTT
CASSQDAEAFF
>TRBV29-1|TRBJ1-2|TRBD1|NA
TGCAGCGTTGGCACAGGGGGCTGGGGTGTTGGTGGCTACACCTTC
CSVGTGGWGVGGYTF
>TRBV5-4|TRBJ2-5|NA|NA
TGTGCCAGCAGCAAGCCCGCACCCCAAGAGACCCAGTACTTC
CASSKPAPQETQYF
>TRBV5-1|TRBJ1-1|NA|NA
TGCGCCAGCAGCAGGTCACAGTCCAACACTGAAGCTTTCTTT
CASSRSQSNTEAFF
>TRBV30|TRBJ2-1|TRBD2|NA
TGTGCCTGGAGCGCTAGCGGAGGGAGGGAGTTCTTC
CAWSASGGREFF
>TRBV10-1|TRBJ1-4|TRBD1|NA
TGCGCCAGCAGTGGAAGTGGGGCCCACGATGAAGGGGGCGGTTGTGAAAAACTGTTTTTT
CASSGSGAHDEGGGCEKLFF
>TRBV2|TRBJ1-5|NA|NA
TGTGCCAGCAGTCCGAACCATAACAGGGAGAGTCAGCCCCAGCATTTT
CASSPNHNRESQPQHF
>TRBV10-2|TRBJ1-1|NA|few
TGCGCCAGCAGTAGCGTCCAATTTTTGACTTTCTTT
CASSSVQFLTFF
>TRBV6-6|TRBJ1-5|NA|NA
TGTGCCAGCACCGAAGCGTCCCAGCCCCAGCATTTT
CASTEASQPQHF
>TRBV19|TRBJ2-2|NA|NA
TGTGCCAGTAGTCCTGCCGGGACTGGGAGCACCGGGGAGCTGTTTTTT
CASSPAGTGSTGELFF
>TRBV10-3|TRBJ1-5|NA|NA
TGTGCCATCAGCCCAGGGATTAATCAGCCCCAGCATTTT
CAISPGINQPQHF
>TRBV5-1|TRBJ1-2|NA|NA
TGCGCCAGCAGGTTCGGGAACAGGGTGGTCGACGGCTACACCTTC
CASRFGNRVVDGYTF
>TRBV19|TRBJ1-2|NA|NA
TGTGCCAGTAGTATAGATAACAGGGTCCTGGGCTTTGGCTACACCTTC
CASSIDNRVLGFGYTF
>TRBV28|TRBJ2-7|TRBD2|NA
TGTGCCAGCAGTCCCGGGACTAGCGGGCCTTATGGTGAGCAGTACTTC
CASSPGTSGPYGEQYF
>TRBV28|TRBJ2-7|TRBD2|NA
TGTGCCAGCGGATTAGCGGGAGCCTCCTACGAGCAGTACTTC
CASGLAGASYEQYF
>TRBV5-5|TRBJ1-5|NA|once
TGTGCCAGTCGGAAGCACACCAGTGATAGTCAGCCCCAGCATTTT
CASRKHTSDSQPQHF
>TRBV7-3|TRBJ2-7|NA|NA
TGTGCCAGCAGTCCCGAAGGGTCCTTCAACGAGCAGTACTTC
CASSPEGSFNEQYF
>TRBV6-6|TRBJ2-1|NA|NA
TGTGCCAGCACCGGCCGGAGCCGGGGAAATGAGCAGTTCTTC
CASTGRSRGNEQFF
>TRBV18|TRBJ1-1|TRBD1|NA
TGTGCCAGCTCCCAACAGGGGTCGAACACTGAAGCTTTCTTT
CASSQQGSNTEAFF